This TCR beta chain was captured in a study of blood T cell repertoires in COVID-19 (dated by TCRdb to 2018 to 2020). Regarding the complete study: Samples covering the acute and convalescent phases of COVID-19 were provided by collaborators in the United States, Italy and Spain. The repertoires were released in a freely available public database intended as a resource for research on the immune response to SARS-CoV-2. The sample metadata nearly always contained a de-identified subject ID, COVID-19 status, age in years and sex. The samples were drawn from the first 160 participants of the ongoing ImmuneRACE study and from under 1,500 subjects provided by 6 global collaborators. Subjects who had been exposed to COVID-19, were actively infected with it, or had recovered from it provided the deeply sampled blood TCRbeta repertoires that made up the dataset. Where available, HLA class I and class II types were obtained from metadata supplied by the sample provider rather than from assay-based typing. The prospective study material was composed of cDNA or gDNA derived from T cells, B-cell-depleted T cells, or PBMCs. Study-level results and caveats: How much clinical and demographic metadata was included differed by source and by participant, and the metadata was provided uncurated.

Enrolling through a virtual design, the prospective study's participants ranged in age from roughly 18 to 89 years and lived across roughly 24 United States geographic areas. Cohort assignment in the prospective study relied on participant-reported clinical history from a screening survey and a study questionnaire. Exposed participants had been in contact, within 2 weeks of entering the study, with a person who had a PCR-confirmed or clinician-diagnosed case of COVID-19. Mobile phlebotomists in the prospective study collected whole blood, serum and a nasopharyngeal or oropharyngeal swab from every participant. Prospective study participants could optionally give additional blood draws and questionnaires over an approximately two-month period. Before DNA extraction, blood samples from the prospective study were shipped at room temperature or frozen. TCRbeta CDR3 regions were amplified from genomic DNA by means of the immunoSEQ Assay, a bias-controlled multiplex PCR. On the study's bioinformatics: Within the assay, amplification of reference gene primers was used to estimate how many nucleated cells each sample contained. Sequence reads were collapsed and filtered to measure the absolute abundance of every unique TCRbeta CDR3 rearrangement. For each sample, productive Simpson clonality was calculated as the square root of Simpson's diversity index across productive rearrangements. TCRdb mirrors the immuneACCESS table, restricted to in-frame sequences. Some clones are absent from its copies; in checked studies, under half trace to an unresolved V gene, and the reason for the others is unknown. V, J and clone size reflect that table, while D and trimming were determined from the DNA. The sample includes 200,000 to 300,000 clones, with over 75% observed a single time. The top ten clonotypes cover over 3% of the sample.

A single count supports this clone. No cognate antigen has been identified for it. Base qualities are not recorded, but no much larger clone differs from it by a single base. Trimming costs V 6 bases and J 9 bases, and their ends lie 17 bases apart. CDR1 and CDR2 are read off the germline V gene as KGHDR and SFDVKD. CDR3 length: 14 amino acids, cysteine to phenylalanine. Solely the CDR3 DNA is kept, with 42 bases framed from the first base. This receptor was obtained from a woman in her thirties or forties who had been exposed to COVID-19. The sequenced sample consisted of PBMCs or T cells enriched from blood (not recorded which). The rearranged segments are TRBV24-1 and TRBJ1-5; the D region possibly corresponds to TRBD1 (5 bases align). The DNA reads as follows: TGTGCCACCAGTTCCGACAGTCCGGTTGGGCCCCAGCATTTT. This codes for CATSSDSPVGPQHF.